Detailed here is one T cell receptor (beta chain). Its antigen is undetermined. Negatively enriched CD4+ T cells were divided by CD45RA into naive and memory. This entry belongs to a study of shared clonotypes between healthy human individuals. Measured with immunoSEQ multiplex PCR; TCRdb has only the in-frame clones, and not every one. Here the sample spans about 2.3 million clones, about 90% being singletons. Findings and limits, study-wide: Limited genetic and exposure-history diversity came from having few donors.

Germline V lookup: CDR1 MNHGY, CDR2 SAAAGT. V lost 6 bases and J 3 bases, leaving 21 bases between the germline ends. The CDR3 is 16 residues long. The V call is TRBV6-8, the J call TRBJ2-7, with TRBD2 as a possible D gene (6 bases). The receptor comes from a man between 18 and 29 years old in good health. Some clones in this sample may be carry-over from other donors' samples. Source material: naive CD4+ T cells from PBMCs. Subset given: CD45RA+ positively selected. The CDR3 coding sequence is TGTGCCAGCAGCCAACTATCATCGGGGGAAAGCTACGAGCAGTACTTC. Its protein is CASSQLSSGESYEQYF.